Listed below are T cell receptor beta chains from one sample, sequenced in a study of T-cell reconstitution after alpha-beta-depleted transplantation in children. TCRdb re-called the PCR reads with MiXCR, one entry per CDR3 protein. Of 65,000 to 85,000 distinct CDR3 sequences in the sample, about a tenth are singletons; the top ten hold about 13%. Sequences were derived from PBMCs, sampled before TCRalphabeta/CD19-depleted stem cell transplant. These receptors were collected from a boy younger than 18 with acute myeloid leukemia, due to receive a stem cell transplant. The CDR3 runs from the conserved cysteine through the conserved F or W. A D gene is named only where the DNA matches it firmly. Some rows have no size entry. The others give once, few or many, or a class for an expanded clone.

v_gene	j_gene	abundance	d_gene	CDR3nt	CDR3aa
TRBV30	TRBJ1-5	NA	NA	TGTGCCTGGAGTGTACGAGGGAGCAATCAGCCCCAGCATTTT	CAWSVRGSNQPQHF
TRBV7-2	TRBJ1-2	many	TRBD1	TGTGCCAGCGGCCGGGACAGGGTGAATGGCTACACCTTC	CASGRDRVNGYTF
TRBV5-6	TRBJ1-1	many	NA	TGTGCCAGCAGCATGTATGCGGTGAACACTGAAGCTTTCTTT	CASSMYAVNTEAFF
TRBV6-1	TRBJ2-3	many	TRBD2	TGTGCCAGTTCGTGGACTAGCGGGAGAACAGATACGCAGTATTTT	CASSWTSGRTDTQYF
TRBV4-1	TRBJ2-3	many	NA	TGCGCCAGCAGCCAAGATCTAGAAAGTGGGGTGGGTGCAGATACGCAGTATTTT	CASSQDLESGVGADTQYF
TRBV20-1	TRBJ1-2	many	TRBD1	TGCAGTGCAGGGACAGGGTATGGCTACACCTTC	CSAGTGYGYTF
TRBV14	TRBJ1-1	many	TRBD1	TGTGCCAGCAGCCAACATCCGAAGGGGGCGCGTGGGACGGCTGAAGCTTTCTTT	CASSQHPKGARGTAEAFF
TRBV13	TRBJ2-1	NA	NA	TGTGCCAGCAGCCCGCGTGGGTTCAATGAGCATTTCTTC	CASSPRGFNEHFF
TRBV7-9	TRBJ1-4	many	NA	TGTGCCAGCAGCACAGTCTCGGGTGAAAAACTGTTTTTT	CASSTVSGEKLFF
TRBV25-1	TRBJ2-1	many	TRBD1	TGTGCCAGCAGTCGGACAGGTGGCTCCTACAATGAGCAGTTCTTC	CASSRTGGSYNEQFF
TRBV5-1	TRBJ2-4	many	TRBD1	TGCGCCAGCAGCTTCCTCGGGACAGATCCCAAAAACATTCAGTACTTC	CASSFLGTDPKNIQYF
TRBV11-2	TRBJ2-7	many	NA	TGTGCCAGCAGCTTTACCGGGACCTGGAGCTCCTACGAGCAGTACTTC	CASSFTGTWSSYEQYF
TRBV18	TRBJ1-2	many	NA	TGTGCCAGCTCACCACTCGTCGGGGAATCTGGCTACACCTTC	CASSPLVGESGYTF
TRBV27	TRBJ2-3	NA	NA	TGTGCCAGCGCCCTCCTGAGGGGGGATACGCAGTATTTT	CASALLRGDTQYF
TRBV9	TRBJ2-1	many	NA	TGTGCCAGCAGTCTTGTAGGGCATTCCTACAATGAGCAGTTCTTC	CASSLVGHSYNEQFF
TRBV30	TRBJ2-1	many	TRBD1	TGTGCCTGGAGTGTAAAGGACAGGGTGAATGAGCAGTTCTTC	CAWSVKDRVNEQFF
TRBV28	TRBJ2-5	few	NA	TGTGCCAGCAGTTTATGGGCCAGCCAAGAGACCCAGTACTTC	CASSLWASQETQYF
TRBV20-1	TRBJ1-1	many	TRBD1	TGCAGTTATAATCAGGGGGTTCTGACTGAAGCTTTCTTT	CSYNQGVLTEAFF
TRBV28	TRBJ1-5	NA	TRBD1	TGTGCCAGCAGTACTCTTGGGACAGGGCACAATCAGCCCCAGCATTTT	CASSTLGTGHNQPQHF
TRBV20-1	TRBJ2-3	many	NA	TGCAGTGCAGAGTCGGTAGCCCGAGGCCGTGGAGATACGCAGTATTTT	CSAESVARGRGDTQYF
TRBV29-1	TRBJ2-7	many	TRBD1	TGCAGCGCGACAGGGGCGGCCTACGAGCAGTACTTC	CSATGAAYEQYF
TRBV7-2	TRBJ2-7	many	NA	TGTGCCAGCAGCTTTCCCGATAGCGGTTACCCCTACGAGCAGTACTTC	CASSFPDSGYPYEQYF
TRBV27	TRBJ2-3	many	TRBD2	TGTGCCAGCAGTTCAGCCGGGACTAGCGGGAGGGCCGGTACGCAGTATTTT	CASSSAGTSGRAGTQYF
TRBV28	TRBJ2-3	few	NA	TGTGCCAGCAGCCCAACCGGCGGTCTCGCGACAGCAGATACGCAGTATTTT	CASSPTGGLATADTQYF
TRBV20-1	TRBJ1-2	many	NA	TGCAGTGCTAGGGACTCCCCAACTGCCGGACAGCTATTCTATGGCTACACCTTC	CSARDSPTAGQLFYGYTF
TRBV9	TRBJ2-1	many	NA	TGTGCCAGCAGCGTTTTAAGGGGCAGCTCCTACAATGAGCAGTTCTTC	CASSVLRGSSYNEQFF
TRBV7-9	TRBJ2-2	many	NA	TGTGCCAGCAGCCTCATCGCCCCCGGGGAGCTGTTTTTT	CASSLIAPGELFF
TRBV9	TRBJ1-5	many	TRBD1	TGTGCCAGCAGCGTCGGGACAGGGCTCAATCAGCCCCAGCATTTT	CASSVGTGLNQPQHF
TRBV7-7	TRBJ2-1	many	TRBD2	TGTGCCAGCAGCTTAAAGGGGCCCGGGACTAACGGGGAGCAGTTCTTC	CASSLKGPGTNGEQFF
TRBV4-2	TRBJ1-4	NA	TRBD1	TGTGCCAGCAGGGGACAGGGGTCGGAAAAACTGTTTTTT	CASRGQGSEKLFF
TRBV5-1	TRBJ1-1	many	NA	TGCGCCAGCAGCTTAACTAGTACGCTTGAAGCTTTCTTT	CASSLTSTLEAFF
TRBV3-1	TRBJ1-4	many	TRBD1	TGTGCCAGCAGCCAGGGGGGGACAGCGGCTAATGAAAAACTGTTTTTT	CASSQGGTAANEKLFF
TRBV29-1	TRBJ1-1	many	TRBD1	TGCAGCGTTGAAGCCCGGACAGGGGACACTGAAGCTTTCTTT	CSVEARTGDTEAFF
TRBV11-2	TRBJ2-1	many	NA	TGTGCCAGCAGCCCATCCGACGGTAAGCAGTTCTTC	CASSPSDGKQFF
TRBV29-1	TRBJ2-3	many	TRBD1	TGCAGCGTTGAACTGGGACAGGACGAAGTTGGGACCACAGATACGCAGTATTTT	CSVELGQDEVGTTDTQYF
TRBV3-1	TRBJ2-5	few	TRBD1	TGTGCCAGCAGGGACAGGGGGCTTGGAGAGACCCAGTACTTC	CASRDRGLGETQYF
TRBV20-1	TRBJ1-2	NA	NA	TGCAGTGCTAGAGGAGACAGTACCTCGGGTGGCTACACCTTC	CSARGDSTSGGYTF
TRBV18	TRBJ2-6	many	NA	TGTGCCAGCTCACCACCGGATCGTGCTGGGGCCAACGTCCTGACTTTC	CASSPPDRAGANVLTF
TRBV3-1	TRBJ2-1	many	NA	TGTGCCAGCAGCCCCCAGGGTTCCAGCTCCTACAATGAGCAGTTCTTC	CASSPQGSSSYNEQFF
TRBV9	TRBJ2-3	many	NA	TGTGCCAGCAGCGTAGATTTCACAGATACGCAGTATTTT	CASSVDFTDTQYF
TRBV3-1	TRBJ1-4	few	NA	TGTGCCAGCAGCCCGCCACAGCAAAATGAAAAACTGTTTTTT	CASSPPQQNEKLFF
TRBV7-6	TRBJ1-4	many	TRBD1	TGTGCCAGCAGCCGGGGACAGGGCCTTAATGAAAAACTGTTTTTT	CASSRGQGLNEKLFF
TRBV9	TRBJ2-1	NA	TRBD2	TGTGCCAGCAGCGTAGGGGGACTAGCGGGCCATGAGCAGTTCTTC	CASSVGGLAGHEQFF
TRBV5-1	TRBJ2-1	many	NA	TGCGCCAGCAGCTTTAGGGTTTCGGGTGAGCAGTTCTTC	CASSFRVSGEQFF
TRBV21-1	TRBJ2-7	many	NA	TGTGCCAGCAGCCGTGGGACAGGGAACTACGAGCAGTACTTC	CASSRGTGNYEQYF
TRBV5-1	TRBJ2-1	many	NA	TGCGCCAGCAGCTTCTCGAGGTTGGATGAGCAGTTCTTC	CASSFSRLDEQFF
TRBV27	TRBJ2-1	many	NA	TGTGCCAGCAGTTTGTCGCGGTACAATGAGCAGTTCTTC	CASSLSRYNEQFF
TRBV28	TRBJ2-1	many	TRBD2	TGTGCCAGCGATCCTAGCGGGAGGGTCTCCTACAATGAGCAGTTCTTC	CASDPSGRVSYNEQFF
TRBV7-6	TRBJ2-1	NA	NA	TGTGCCAGCACGCCGGGGGCCGACTACAATGAGCAGTTCTTC	CASTPGADYNEQFF
TRBV24-1	TRBJ2-2	many	NA	TGTGCCACCAGTGATAACCCCCGGGCTGCGAACACCGGGGAGCTGTTTTTT	CATSDNPRAANTGELFF
TRBV4-2	TRBJ2-1	many	NA	TGTGCCAGCAGCCAAGGGAGCGGACGCTCCTACAATGAGCAGTTCTTC	CASSQGSGRSYNEQFF
TRBV5-1	TRBJ2-7	many	NA	TGCGCCAGCAGCTTGGGTCGGTTAGGTTCCGGGCAATTCTACGAGCAGTACTTC	CASSLGRLGSGQFYEQYF
TRBV30	TRBJ1-5	NA	TRBD1	TGTGCCTGGAGTTTCGGGACAGGGGGTCAGCCCCAGCATTTT	CAWSFGTGGQPQHF
TRBV28	TRBJ2-5	NA	TRBD2	TGTGCCAGCAGTTTATTCTTGTACGGGGCTAGCGGGGGGGCCCAAGAGACCCAGTACTTC	CASSLFLYGASGGAQETQYF
TRBV20-1	TRBJ2-5	many	TRBD2	TGCAGTGCGGGAGGGTTGGAACAAGAGACCCAGTACTTC	CSAGGLEQETQYF
TRBV7-9	TRBJ2-5	few	NA	TGTGCCAGCAGCTTAGATAACCTCCAAGAGACCCAGTACTTC	CASSLDNLQETQYF
TRBV7-3	TRBJ2-7	few	NA	TGTGCCAGCAGCCAATCTCAGGGGGAGGCCTACGAGCAGTACTTC	CASSQSQGEAYEQYF
TRBV4-2	TRBJ2-1	many	TRBD2	TGTGCCAGCAGCCAAGCCTTGGGACTAGTCTACAATGAGCAGTTCTTC	CASSQALGLVYNEQFF